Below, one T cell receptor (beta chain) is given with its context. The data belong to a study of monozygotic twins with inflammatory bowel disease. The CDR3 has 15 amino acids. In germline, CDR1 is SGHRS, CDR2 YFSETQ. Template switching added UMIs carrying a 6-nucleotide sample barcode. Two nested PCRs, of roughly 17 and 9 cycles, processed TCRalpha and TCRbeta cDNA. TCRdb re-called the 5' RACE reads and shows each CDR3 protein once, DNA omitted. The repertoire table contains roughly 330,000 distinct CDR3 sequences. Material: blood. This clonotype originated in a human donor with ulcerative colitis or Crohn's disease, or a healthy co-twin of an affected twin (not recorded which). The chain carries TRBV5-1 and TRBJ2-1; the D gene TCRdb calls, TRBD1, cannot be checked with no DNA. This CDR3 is CASSSGGGVQNEQFF.